In its sample, the clone carrying this TCR beta chain was seen once. Antigen specificity is unknown. Extraction of RNA preceded its reverse transcription into cDNA, which served as the sequencing template. The assay was immunoSEQ multiplex PCR, and TCRdb's table has in-frame clones only and misses some. The table lists about 210,000 clones, around two fifths of them singletons. This entry is derived from a study of CD8+ T cells in alopecia areata. Study as a whole: Treated patients were dosed with oral tofacitinib, taking 5 to 10 mg twice daily. Study results and limitations: Normal skin's resident alphabeta T cells are also sequenced in scalp samples. Lesional scalp exceeded normal scalp in clonality, especially in alopecia totalis/universalis. Treatment with tofacitinib significantly lowered scalp clonality and reduced expanded CD8+ clones among the top 100.

Treatment denoted: oral pan-JAK inhibitor, 5-10 mg twice daily. This CDR3 is built from 13 residues. Germline V gene data show CDR1 as SGHRS and CDR2 as YFSETQ. V lost 0 bases and J lost 5, with 8 bases in between. The V call is TRBV5-1, the J call TRBJ1-1; D is uncertain. Here the sequenced sample was CD4+ T cells sorted from blood, taken at approximately week 36, from a patient treated with tofacitinib. The TCR originated in a human donor with alopecia areata. The CDR3 coding sequence is TGCGCCAGCAGCTTGGGGGCCGGAACTGAAGCTTTCTTT. Amino acid sequence: CASSLGAGTEAFF.